This T cell receptor beta chain was retrieved from a study of blood T cell repertoires in COVID-19 (TCRdb year 2020). Background on the whole study: Collaborator samples came from the United States, Italy and Spain and covered acute and convalescent phases of COVID-19. The material from the prospective study consisted of cDNA or gDNA derived from T cells, B-cell-depleted T cells, or PBMCs. Deeply sampled blood TCRbeta repertoires from subjects exposed to, actively infected with, or recovered from COVID-19 were included in the dataset. The repertoires were made available in a free public database intended to serve as a resource for research on the immune response to SARS-CoV-2. The samples were drawn from two sources: the first 160 participants of the ongoing ImmuneRACE study, and 950 to 1,500 subjects contributed by 6 global collaborators. The sample metadata nearly always contained a de-identified subject ID, COVID-19 status, age in years and sex. Where HLA class I and class II types were available, the types were taken from metadata supplied by the sample provider, not from assay-based typing. Summary of the overall study and its limitations: How much clinical and demographic metadata was included differed by source and by participant, and the metadata was provided uncurated.

Of note for this clone: The target of this receptor is not known. No much larger clone is present one base from it, and per-base qualities are unavailable.

The germline V gene supplies CDR1 SNHLY and CDR2 FYNNEI. At the junction V is shortened by 5 bases and J by 6 bases, with 8 bases in between. The CDR3 holds 11 amino acids from the cysteine to the phenylalanine. Only the CDR3 portion is preserved as DNA: 33 bases, with reading frame beginning at the first base. TCRbeta CDR3 regions were amplified from genomic DNA using the immunoSEQ Assay, a bias-controlled multiplex PCR. In the paper's pipeline: The number of nucleated cells in each sample was estimated from the amplification of reference gene primers within the assay. Sequence reads were collapsed and filtered to measure the absolute abundance of every unique TCRbeta CDR3 rearrangement. Productive Simpson clonality was computed per sample as the square root of Simpson's diversity index over productive rearrangements. The clones in this table, taken by TCRdb from immuneACCESS, are in-frame only. Not every clone is retained; where verified, under half of the shortfall comes from an unresolved V gene, and the cause of the rest is unknown. The D gene and trimming were derived from the DNA, and the V and J assignments and clone size from that table. The sample contains tens of thousands of clones, around 83% of them found a single time. Together, the top ten hold 39% of the sample.

Collaborating institutions collected whole blood in K2EDTA tubes following their own protocols. For TCRbeta analysis, collaborators shipped samples as frozen whole blood, isolated PBMCs, or DNA extracted from either of those sample types. This receptor chain uses TRBV2 and TRBJ2-7; no D gene can be assigned with confidence. This clonotype originated in a man at least 80 years old with active or convalescent COVID-19. Sequenced sample: peripheral blood. In nucleotide form, the sequence is TGTGCCAGCAGTCCCCTTTCCGAGCAGTACTTC. Translated, it gives CASSPLSEQYF.